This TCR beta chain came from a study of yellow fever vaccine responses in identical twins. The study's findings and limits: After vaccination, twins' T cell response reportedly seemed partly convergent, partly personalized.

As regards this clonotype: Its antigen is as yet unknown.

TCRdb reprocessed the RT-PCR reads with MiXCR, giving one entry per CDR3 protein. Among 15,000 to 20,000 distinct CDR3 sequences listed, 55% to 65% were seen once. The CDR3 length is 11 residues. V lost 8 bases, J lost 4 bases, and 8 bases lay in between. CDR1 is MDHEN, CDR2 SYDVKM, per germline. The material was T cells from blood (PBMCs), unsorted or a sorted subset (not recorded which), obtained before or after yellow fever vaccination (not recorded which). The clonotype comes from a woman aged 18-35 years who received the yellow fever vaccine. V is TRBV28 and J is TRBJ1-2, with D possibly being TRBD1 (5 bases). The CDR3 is CASGQVYGYTF. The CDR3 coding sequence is TGTGCCAGCGGACAAGTCTATGGCTACACCTTC.